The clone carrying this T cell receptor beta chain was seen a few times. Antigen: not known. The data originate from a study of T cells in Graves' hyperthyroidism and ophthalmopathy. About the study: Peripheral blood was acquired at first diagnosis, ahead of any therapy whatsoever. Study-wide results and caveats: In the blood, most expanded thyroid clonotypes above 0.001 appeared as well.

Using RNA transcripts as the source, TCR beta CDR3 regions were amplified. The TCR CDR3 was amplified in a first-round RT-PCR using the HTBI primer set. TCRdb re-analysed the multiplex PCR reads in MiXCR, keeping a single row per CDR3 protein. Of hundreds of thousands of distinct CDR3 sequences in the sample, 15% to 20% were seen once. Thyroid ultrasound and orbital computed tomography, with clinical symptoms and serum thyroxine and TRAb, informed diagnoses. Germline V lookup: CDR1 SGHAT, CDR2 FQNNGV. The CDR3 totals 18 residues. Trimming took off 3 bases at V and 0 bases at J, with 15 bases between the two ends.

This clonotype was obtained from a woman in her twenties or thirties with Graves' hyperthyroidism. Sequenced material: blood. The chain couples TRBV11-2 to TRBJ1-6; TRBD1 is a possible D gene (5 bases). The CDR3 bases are TGTGCCAGCAGCTTCGCTCGGACACCGAGCTCCTATAATTCACCCCTCCACTTT. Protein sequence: CASSFARTPSSYNSPLHF.